Shown below are 31 T cell receptor beta chains from a single sample sequenced in a study of T-cell reconstitution after alpha-beta-depleted transplantation in children. The TCRbeta library was prepared with unique molecular identifiers. TCRdb re-called the PCR reads with MiXCR, one entry per CDR3 protein. The sample records some 520,000 distinct CDR3 sequences, approximately 30% being singletons. Sequencing used PBMCs from the stem cell graft donor, obtained from the stem cell graft. The receptors shown here come from a human donor who donated a stem cell graft to a child with aplastic anemia.

This chain uses TRBV28 with TRBJ2-7, with no clear D. This CDR3 contains 12 residues. The germline CDR1 and CDR2 sequences are MDHEN and SYDVKM. V lost 5 bases and J 6 bases, leaving 11 bases between the germline ends. The CDR3 DNA is TGTGCCAGCAGTGTGACACGGTTCGAGCAGTACTTC. Translation: CASSVTRFEQYF.

The rearrangement joins TRBV12-3 or TRBV12-4 to TRBJ1-3, with a weak D call TRBD1 (5 bases). This CDR3 region has 15 residues. The V end lost 6 bases, the J end lost 2 bases, and 14 bases lay between the germline ends. The CDR3 nucleotides read TGTGCCAGCAGATCCCGTCTGGGGGCTGGAAACACCATATATTTT. Translation: CASRSRLGAGNTIYF.

This chain joins TRBV28 and TRBJ1-5; a weak D match, TRBD1 (6 bases). The CDR3 runs 17 residues. The germline V and J ends were trimmed by 6 bases and 2 bases, with 20 bases remaining between them. Germline assignment: CDR1 MDHEN and CDR2 SYDVKM. The CDR3 is CASSRGDGTLRNQPQHF. The CDR3 DNA reads as TGTGCCAGCAGCCGAGGGGACGGGACACTTCGCAATCAGCCCCAGCATTTT.

This clonotype was observed a handful of times. The genes are TRBV7-3 and TRBJ2-2; TRBD2 might be the D (6 bases). The germline gives CDR1 SGHTA, CDR2 FQGTGA. The CDR3 consists of 17 residues. V lost 5 bases and J 2 bases, leaving 18 bases between the germline ends. The DNA of the CDR3 is TGTGCCAGCAGCCCCTACCTTGGCGGGATTAACACCGGGGAGCTGTTTTTT. This encodes CASSPYLGGINTGELFF.

This clonotype was seen more than once but under ten times. V and J are TRBV18 and TRBJ2-2, with a tentative D call TRBD2 (5 bases). The CDR3 runs 17 residues. Germline CDR1 KGHSH, CDR2 LQKENI. The germline V and J ends were trimmed by 3 bases and 2 bases, with 16 bases remaining between them. CDR3 region: CASSPEFEGGNTGELFF. The CDR3 DNA follows: TGTGCCAGCTCACCGGAGTTCGAGGGTGGCAACACCGGGGAGCTGTTTTTT.

This clonotype occurred a few times. The chain combines TRBV27 with TRBJ1-6; D call uncertain. CDR1 is MNHEY and CDR2 is SMNVEV in the germline V gene (reference sequence). This CDR3 is built from 12 residues. V lost 3 bases to trimming and J lost 7 bases, with 4 bases between them. CDR3 DNA: TGTGCCAGCAGTTTTCAAAATTCACCCCTCCACTTT. It encodes CASSFQNSPLHF.

The chain links TRBV20-1 to TRBJ2-1; 8 bases line up with TRBD1. Germline V CDR1 and CDR2: DFQATT, SNEGSKA (reference sequence). The ends lost 1 base at V and 2 bases at J; junction bases unmatched: 4. This CDR3 has 15 amino acids. In DNA form, the CDR3 reads TGCAGTGCTAGAGTCCGGGACAGGACCTACAATGAGCAGTTCTTC. Its protein product is CSARVRDRTYNEQFF.

The V and J genes are TRBV5-1 and TRBJ1-1; D is undetermined. CDR3 size: 15 residues. Germline CDR1 is SGHRS and CDR2 is YFSETQ. V was clipped by 3 bases and J by 2 bases, with 14 bases between them. This chain's CDR3 is CASSSATTDNTEAFF. DNA for the CDR3: TGCGCCAGCAGCTCCGCCACGACGGATAACACTGAAGCTTTCTTT.

The chain links TRBV19 to TRBJ1-4, with D possibly matching TRBD1 (5 bases). In germline, CDR1 is LNHDA, CDR2 SQIVND (reference sequence). V was pared by 9 bases and J by 7 bases, with 21 bases between. The CDR3 sequence is 15 residues long. The CDR3 DNA reads TGTGCCAGCTGGGGGGAAGACAGAGGCGGTGAAAAACTGTTTTTT. This sequence encodes CASWGEDRGGEKLFF.

This clonotype turned up a few times. The chain joins TRBV5-5 to TRBJ1-1, with 7 bases identical to TRBD1. Trimming removed 4 bases from V and 1 base from J; junction bases left unmatched: 7. Germline assignment: CDR1 SGHKS and CDR2 YYEKEE (reference sequence). This CDR3 is built from 15 residues. This chain's CDR3 is CASSPRGPPNTEAFF. The CDR3 coding sequence is TGTGCCAGCAGCCCAAGGGGGCCGCCGAACACTGAAGCTTTCTTT.

The chain links TRBV7-6 to TRBJ1-5, with 9 positions matching TRBD1. CDR3 length: 15 amino acids. In germline, CDR1 is SGHVS, CDR2 FNYEAQ. V dropped 4 bases and J dropped 9; count of bases not matched to a gene: 10. This CDR3 is CASSSGTGNRGPQHF. CDR3 bases: TGTGCCAGCAGCTCCGGGACAGGGAACAGGGGGCCCCAGCATTTT.

The gene calls are TRBV6-5 and TRBJ2-2; perhaps TRBD2 as D (6 bases). Deletions cut 2 bases from V and 7 bases from J, with 14 bases between. There are 15 residues in the CDR3. CDR1 and CDR2 (germline): MNHEY, SVGAGI. CDR3 sequence: CASSYRTTNGGELFF. The CDR3 DNA is TGTGCCAGCAGTTACAGGACTACCAACGGCGGGGAGCTGTTTTTT.

This clonotype showed up just a few times. The V and J genes are TRBV18 and TRBJ2-3; 8 nucleotides match TRBD1. Germline V gives CDR1 KGHSH, CDR2 LQKENI. This CDR3 is built from 14 residues. V dropped 3 bases and J dropped 5; count of bases not matched to a gene: 4. Here the CDR3 reads CASSPGQGGDTQYF. As DNA, the CDR3 is TGTGCCAGCTCACCTGGACAGGGCGGAGATACGCAGTATTTT.

The rearrangement joins TRBV7-2 to TRBJ2-3, with 8 bases lining up with TRBD2. Germline V gene data show CDR1 as SGHTA and CDR2 as FQGNSA. After removal of 6 bases from V and 3 bases from J, the junction contained 14 bases not matched to a gene. The CDR3 has 17 residues. The CDR3 bases are TGTGCCAGCAGTCGCAGTGGGGCGGGGGGCCGTACAGATACGCAGTATTTT. This encodes CASSRSGAGGRTDTQYF.

The chain recombines TRBV5-5 with TRBJ2-3; 8 bases agree with TRBD1. The CDR3 runs to 16 residues. Germline assignment: CDR1 SGHKS and CDR2 YYEKEE (reference sequence). The V segment lost 2 bases and the J segment 1 base; nucleotides outside the gene matches: 6. The CDR3 coding sequence is TGTGCCAGCAGCTTACGGGGACAGGAGGGCACAGATACGCAGTATTTT. It specifies CASSLRGQEGTDTQYF.

The chain joins TRBV5-1 to TRBJ2-3, with a possible D match to TRBD1 (6 bases). V was pared by 3 bases and J by 5 bases, with 16 bases between. Germline values: CDR1 SGHRS, CDR2 YFSETQ. This CDR3 spans 15 amino acids. CDR3 DNA sequence: TGCGCCAGCAGCTCTTCAGGGGCGGGCATAGATACGCAGTATTTT. Its translation is CASSSSGAGIDTQYF.

This clonotype has just one count. The V call is TRBV20-1, the J call TRBJ2-7; 7 nucleotides agree with TRBD1. The CDR3 runs to 12 residues. With 5 bases clipped from V and 2 bases from J, the junction kept 3 bases outside the gene matches. CDR1 is DFQATT and CDR2 is SNEGSKA in the germline V gene (reference sequence). CDR3 residues: CSAQTGPYEQYF. The CDR3 region has the DNA TGCAGTGCTCAGACAGGGCCCTACGAGCAGTACTTC.

The table lists this clonotype with a few counts. The chain uses TRBV7-2 and TRBJ1-3; D might be TRBD1 (5 bases). The germline gives CDR1 SGHTA, CDR2 FQGNSA. The V end was cut by 1 base, the J end by 0 bases, with 10 bases between. The length of the CDR3 is 16 residues. The CDR3 bases are TGTGCCAGCAGCTTAGAGGTGGGACGCTCTGGAAACACCATATATTTT. It translates to CASSLEVGRSGNTIYF.

The chain links TRBV25-1 to TRBJ1-1, with TRBD1 as a possible D gene (5 bases). Per germline, CDR1 MGHDK and CDR2 SYGVNS. This CDR3 contains 15 residues. The V gene lost 5 bases and the J gene lost 9 bases, with 22 bases spanning the gap. The CDR3 nucleotides are TGTGCCAGCAGTCCTCAAGGGCAGGGAAAGGTCAAAGCTTTCTTT. Translating it yields CASSPQGQGKVKAFF.

There are a few counts of this clonotype. The chain employs TRBV4-3 and TRBJ2-1; 7 bases match TRBD1. The CDR3 extends over 15 amino acids. V was clipped by 4 bases and J by 8 bases; unmatched bases: 11. Germline lookup yields CDR1 LGHNA and CDR2 YSLEER. The CDR3 spells CASSPRQGRRDEQFF. The CDR3 bases are TGCGCCAGCAGCCCCCGACAGGGTCGTCGGGATGAGCAGTTCTTC.

The rearrangement links TRBV7-9 to TRBJ1-1, with TRBD1 matching over 9 bases. This CDR3 spans 15 amino acids. CDR1 is SEHNR and CDR2 is FQNEAQ in the germline V gene (reference sequence). V lost 4 bases and J lost 3; bases outside the gene matches: 6. The CDR3 nucleotides are TGTGCCAGCAGCTCCCGGACAGGGGCGGACACTGAAGCTTTCTTT. This sequence encodes CASSSRTGADTEAFF. The variable domain in full, with the rest retrieved from reference TRBV7-9 and TRBJ1-1, is DTGVSQNPRHKITKRGQNVTFRCDPISEHNRLYWYRQTLGQGPEFLTYFQNEAQLEKSRLLSDRFSAERPKGSFSTLEIQRTEQGDSAMYLCASSSRTGADTEAFFGQGTRLTVV.

The chain uses TRBV10-3 and TRBJ1-1; perhaps TRBD1 as D (5 bases). V shed 10 bases and J shed 3 bases, with 15 bases lying between them. Germline CDR1 and CDR2: ENHRY and SYGVKD. The CDR3 is 13 amino acids. CDR3: CATRRGLDTEAFF. CDR3 in DNA: TGTGCCACCAGGCGGGGCCTGGACACTGAAGCTTTCTTT.

Worth noting for this clonotype: A junction end diverges from the germline sequence, so it may reflect a read error. The chain combines TRBV7-2 with TRBJ2-2; possibly TRBD1 for D (5 bases). The V gene's germline CDR1 is SGHTA and CDR2 FQGNSA. The CDR3 contains 13 residues. DNA for the CDR3: TGTGCCAGCAGTCGACAGAACAGCGGGGAGCTGTTTTTT. Amino acids: CASSRQNSGELFF.

This clonotype was detected a few times. The chain has TRBV29-1 and TRBJ1-4; the D gene is possibly TRBD1 (5 bases). Looked up from germline, CDR1 is SQVTM and CDR2 is ANQGSEA. Trimming removed 7 bases from V and 9 bases from J, with 15 bases in between. The length of the CDR3 is 12 residues. This CDR3 is CSARGGNQKLFF. CDR3 DNA sequence: TGCAGCGCAAGGGGAGGGAATCAAAAACTGTTTTTT.

There are a few counts of this clonotype. This rearrangement joins TRBV28 to TRBJ1-6; D ambiguous. CDR3 length equals 15 residues. The V gene's germline CDR1 is MDHEN and CDR2 SYDVKM. The V end lost 4 bases, the J end lost 18 bases, and 25 bases lay between the germline ends. CDR3 region: CASSSYAGPRSSHHF. CDR3 nucleotides: TGTGCCAGCAGTTCCTACGCCGGACCCCGTTCATCGCACCACTTT.

This chain links TRBV20-1 with TRBJ1-5, with a possible D match to TRBD1 (6 bases). Between the trimmed V and J ends, which lost 6 bases and 2 bases, there was a span of 17 bases. The CDR3 is 15 residues long. Looked up from germline, CDR1 is DFQATT and CDR2 is SNEGSKA (reference sequence). The CDR3 reads CSARDTNSGNQPQHF. In DNA, the CDR3 is TGCAGTGCGCGGGACACCAACTCTGGCAATCAGCCCCAGCATTTT.

The rearrangement joins TRBV11-3 to TRBJ2-1; D is unresolved. V lost 8 bases and J lost 4, with 15 bases in between. Germline loops: CDR1 SGHNT, CDR2 YENEEA. The CDR3 length is 14 residues. The CDR3 coding sequence is TGTGCCAGCCGTTTAGGCCCAACTTACAATGAGCAGTTCTTC. Its protein product is CASRLGPTYNEQFF. Together with reference TRBV11-3 and TRBJ2-1, the CDR3 gives the full variable domain: EAGVVQSPRYKIIEKKQPVAFWCNPISGHNTLYWYLQNLGQGPELLIRYENEEAVDDSQLPKDRFSAERLKGVDSTLKIQPAELGDSAVYLCASRLGPTYNEQFFGPGTRLTVL.

Comments on this clonotype: At one boundary the junction diverges from the germline segment, which might be a read error. The rearrangement uses TRBV5-1 and TRBJ2-6, with D perhaps matching TRBD2 (6 bases). The CDR3 loop spans 18 amino acids. Germline CDR1 is SGHRS and CDR2 is YFSETQ. The CDR3 loop is CASSLAGTPGSGANVLTF. Here the CDR3 DNA reads TGCGCCAGTAGCTTGGCCGGGACTCCGGGCTCTGGGGCCAACGTCCTGACTTTC.

About this clonotype itself: At one end the junction does not follow the germline gene, possibly because of a read error. The V and J genes are TRBV6-5 and TRBJ1-1; 10 positions agree with TRBD1. The CDR3 is 14 amino acids. The V gene's germline CDR1 is MNHEY and CDR2 SVGAGI. This chain's CDR3 is CASGYSGQGTEAFF. The CDR3 coding sequence is TGTGCCAGCGGTTATTCGGGACAGGGGACTGAAGCTTTCTTT.

V is TRBV12-3 or TRBV12-4 and J is TRBJ1-5; D is unresolved. V shed 3 bases and J shed 5 bases, with 8 bases lying between them. The CDR3 runs 13 residues. CDR3 protein: CASSFVGHQPQHF. In nucleotides, the CDR3 is TGTGCCAGCAGTTTTGTGGGCCATCAGCCCCAGCATTTT.

This clonotype turned up a few times. V and J are TRBV5-5 and TRBJ2-7, with 10 bases matching TRBD2. This CDR3 has 16 residues. J gave up 6 bases and V 0 bases, and 9 bases lay outside the gene matches. Germline CDR1 SGHKS, CDR2 YYEKEE (reference sequence). The CDR3: CASSLELAGSLGEQYF. In DNA form, the CDR3 reads TGTGCCAGCAGCTTGGAACTAGCGGGGAGTCTGGGCGAGCAGTACTTC. Complete variable domain (other parts from reference TRBV5-5 and TRBJ2-7): DAGVTQSPTHLIKTRGQQVTLRCSPISGHKSVSWYQQVLGQGPQFIFQYYEKEERGRGNFPDRFSARQFPNYSSELNVNALLLGDSALYLCASSLELAGSLGEQYFGPGTRLTVT.